This T cell receptor beta chain was identified in a study of T cells in tumors and immune-related adverse events listed by TCRdb under 2021. For this clone: Which antigen it targets is not known. No much larger clonotype is one base removed from it; base qualities were not supplied.

This specimen's treatment or condition label, per the study, means: nivolumab (PD-1 blockade) given before sampling. The DNeasy Blood and Tissue Kit was used to extract DNA from formalin-fixed paraffin-embedded specimens. The TCR beta locus was amplified and sequenced with the immunoSEQ assay, yielding bulk TCR Vbeta CDR3 data. The authors' analysis ran thus. CDR3s were excluded if they were non-productive, were shorter than 7 amino acids, or did not start with C or end with F/W. Only specimens with at least 1000 reads were analysed, and clonotypes were defined at the amino acid level. Clonality was calculated as 1 minus Pielou's evenness. To equalize library sizes, abundance-weighted random subsampling with replacement was performed and repeated 100 times so that 95% confidence intervals could be reported. Repertoire overlap was quantified using the Morisita overlap index, and the top 40 clones per specimen were examined for overlap with the irAE. In TCRdb, the immuneACCESS table is reduced to in-frame sequences with V and J assigned. These tables do not hold every clone; where another copy was compared, an unresolved V gene accounts for under half, and the others remain unexplained. V and J calls and clone size are as listed in that table; D and trimming were resolved from the DNA. This sample has around 10,000 clones in its table, and about nine tenths of those were observed once. 1.4% to 1.5% of the sample rests with the top ten.

According to the germline V gene, CDR1 reads SGHRS and CDR2 reads YFSETQ. The V and J ends are trimmed by 4 bases and 2 bases, leaving 10 bases between them. The CDR3 sequence holds 14 residues, the cysteine and phenylalanine included. Only the CDR3 region is kept as DNA, spanning 42 bases read in frame from base 1. The TCR was taken from a female donor with metastatic renal cell carcinoma. This sequence uses TRBV5-1 and TRBJ2-1, with TRBD2 perhaps the D gene, on 7 matching bases. The source was lymph node tissue, collected from a patient treated with anti-PD-1 therapy. The CDR3 loop reads CASSLGGPYNEQFF. The sequenced DNA is TGCGCCAGCAGCCTCGGGGGGCCCTACAATGAGCAGTTCTTC.